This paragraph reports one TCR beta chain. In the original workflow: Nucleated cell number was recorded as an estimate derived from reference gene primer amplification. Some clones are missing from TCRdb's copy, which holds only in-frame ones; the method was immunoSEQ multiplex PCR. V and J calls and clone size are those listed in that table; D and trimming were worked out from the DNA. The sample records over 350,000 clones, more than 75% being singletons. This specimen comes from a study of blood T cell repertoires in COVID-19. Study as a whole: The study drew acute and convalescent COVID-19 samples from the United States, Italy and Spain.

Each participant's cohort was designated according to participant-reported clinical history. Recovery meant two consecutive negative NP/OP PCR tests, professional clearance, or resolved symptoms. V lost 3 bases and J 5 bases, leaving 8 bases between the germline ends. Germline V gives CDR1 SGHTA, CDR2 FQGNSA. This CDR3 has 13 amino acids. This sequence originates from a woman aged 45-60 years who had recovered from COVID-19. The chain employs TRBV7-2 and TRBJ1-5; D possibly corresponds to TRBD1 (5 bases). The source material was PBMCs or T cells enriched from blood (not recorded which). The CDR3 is CASSLAGDQPQHF. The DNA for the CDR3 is TGTGCCAGCAGCTTGGCGGGGGATCAGCCCCAGCATTTT.